This note documents a single T cell receptor beta chain sequence. The CDR3 is 17 residues long. V was shortened by 1 base and J by 3 bases, with 15 bases between the two germline ends. Germline assignment: CDR1 LNHNV and CDR2 YYDKDF (reference sequence). This sample is drawn from a study of OX40 agonist ivuxolimab in advanced cancers. As for the study in general: Given to patients was ivuxolimab, an agonistic anti-OX40 (CD134) antibody.

Data came from immunoSEQ multiplex PCR; TCRdb stores just in-frame clones and leaves some out. The repertoire holds some 60,000 clones, with about 90% as singletons. The sequencing here drew on CD4+ or CD8+ T cells sorted from blood, taken in a trial of the OX40 agonist ivuxolimab. The clonotype comes from an adult with an advanced solid tumor such as melanoma, head and neck, liver or kidney cancer. V gene TRBV15 combines with J gene TRBJ2-2; D is perhaps TRBD2 (6 bases). In DNA form, the CDR3 reads TGTGCCACCAGCAGAGGCTTGGCGGGACCGGACACCGGGGAGCTGTTTTTT. Translating it yields CATSRGLAGPDTGELFF. Complete variable domain (other parts from reference TRBV15 and TRBJ2-2): DAMVIQNPRYQVTQFGKPVTLSCSQTLNHNVMYWYQQKSSQAPKLLFHYYDKDFNNEADTPDNFQSRRPNTSFCFLDIRSPGLGDTAMYLCATSRGLAGPDTGELFFGEGSRLTVL.